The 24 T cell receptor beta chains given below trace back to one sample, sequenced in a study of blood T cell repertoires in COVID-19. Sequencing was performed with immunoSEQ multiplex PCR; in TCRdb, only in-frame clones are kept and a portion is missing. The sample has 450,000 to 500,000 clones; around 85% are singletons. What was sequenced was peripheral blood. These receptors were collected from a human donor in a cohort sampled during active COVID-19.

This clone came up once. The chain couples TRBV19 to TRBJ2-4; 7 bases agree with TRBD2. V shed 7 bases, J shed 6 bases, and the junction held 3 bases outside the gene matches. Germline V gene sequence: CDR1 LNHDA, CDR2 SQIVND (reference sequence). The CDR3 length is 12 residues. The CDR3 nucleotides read TGTGCCAGTACTAGCGGCTCAAACATTCAGTACTTC. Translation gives CASTSGSNIQYF.

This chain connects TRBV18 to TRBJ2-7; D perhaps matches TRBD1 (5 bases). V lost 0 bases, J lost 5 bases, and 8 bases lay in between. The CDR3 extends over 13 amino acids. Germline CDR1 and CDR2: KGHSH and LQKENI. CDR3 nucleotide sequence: TGTGCCAGCTCACCACCGGTAGGGGACGAGCAGTACTTC. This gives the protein CASSPPVGDEQYF.

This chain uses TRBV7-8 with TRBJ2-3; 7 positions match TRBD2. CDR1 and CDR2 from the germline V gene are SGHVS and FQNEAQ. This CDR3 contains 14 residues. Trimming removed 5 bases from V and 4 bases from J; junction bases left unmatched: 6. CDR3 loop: CASSQGGRPDTQYF. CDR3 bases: TGTGCCAGCAGCCAGGGCGGGAGACCAGATACGCAGTATTTT.

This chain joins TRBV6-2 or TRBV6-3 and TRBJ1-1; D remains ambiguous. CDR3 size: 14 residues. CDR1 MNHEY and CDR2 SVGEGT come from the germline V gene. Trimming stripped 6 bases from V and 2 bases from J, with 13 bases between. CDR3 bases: TGTGCCAGCAGCCCCCCTATGGGCAACACTGAAGCTTTCTTT. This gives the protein CASSPPMGNTEAFF.

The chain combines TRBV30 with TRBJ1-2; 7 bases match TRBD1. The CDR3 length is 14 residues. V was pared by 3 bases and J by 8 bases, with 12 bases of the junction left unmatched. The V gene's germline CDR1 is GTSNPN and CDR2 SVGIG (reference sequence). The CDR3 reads CAWSAFRGSDGYTF. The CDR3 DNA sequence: TGTGCCTGGAGCGCGTTCAGGGGGTCCGACGGCTACACCTTC.

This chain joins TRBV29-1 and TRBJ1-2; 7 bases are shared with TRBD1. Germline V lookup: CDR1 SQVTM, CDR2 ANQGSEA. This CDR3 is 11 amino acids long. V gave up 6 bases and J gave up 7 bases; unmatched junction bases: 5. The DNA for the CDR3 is TGCAGCGTACGGACAGGAGCTGGCTACACCTTC. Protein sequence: CSVRTGAGYTF.

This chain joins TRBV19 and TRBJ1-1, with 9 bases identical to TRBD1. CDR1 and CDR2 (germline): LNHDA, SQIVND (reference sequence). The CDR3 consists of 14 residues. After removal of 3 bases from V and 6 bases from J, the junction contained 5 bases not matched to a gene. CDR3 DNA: TGTGCCAGTAGTATCGACAGGGGGAGAGCTGAAGCTTTCTTT. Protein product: CASSIDRGRAEAFF.

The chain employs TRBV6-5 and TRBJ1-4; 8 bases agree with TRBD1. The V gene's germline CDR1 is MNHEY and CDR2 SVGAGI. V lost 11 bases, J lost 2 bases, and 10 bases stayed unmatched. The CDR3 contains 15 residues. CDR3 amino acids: CAGGQGAPTNEKLFF. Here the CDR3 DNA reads TGTGCCGGCGGACAGGGTGCCCCCACTAATGAAAAACTGTTTTTT.

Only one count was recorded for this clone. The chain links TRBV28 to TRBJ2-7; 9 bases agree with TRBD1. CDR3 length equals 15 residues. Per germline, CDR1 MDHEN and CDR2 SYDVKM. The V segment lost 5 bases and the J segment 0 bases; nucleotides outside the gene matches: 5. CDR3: CASSRQGVSSYEQYF. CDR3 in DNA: TGTGCCAGCAGTCGACAGGGGGTAAGCTCCTACGAGCAGTACTTC.

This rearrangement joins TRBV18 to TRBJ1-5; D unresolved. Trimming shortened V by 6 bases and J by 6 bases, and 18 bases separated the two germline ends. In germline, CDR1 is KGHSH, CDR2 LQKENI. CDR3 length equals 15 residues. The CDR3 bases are TGTGCCAGCTCTCAAGAGCGGCAGGCTGGTCAGCCCCAGCATTTT. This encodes CASSQERQAGQPQHF.

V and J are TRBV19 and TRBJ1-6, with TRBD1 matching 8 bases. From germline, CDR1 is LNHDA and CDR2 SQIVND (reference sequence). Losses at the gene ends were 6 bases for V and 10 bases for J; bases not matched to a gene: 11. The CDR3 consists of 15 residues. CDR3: CASRGGQGAYSPLHF. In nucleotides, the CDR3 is TGTGCCAGTAGGGGTGGACAGGGAGCTTACTCACCCCTCCACTTT.

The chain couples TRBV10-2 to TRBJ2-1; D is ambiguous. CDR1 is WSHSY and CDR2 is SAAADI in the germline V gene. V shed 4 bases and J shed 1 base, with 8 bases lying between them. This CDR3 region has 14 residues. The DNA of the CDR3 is TGCGCCAGCAGTGCCGCCAGATCCTACAATGAGCAGTTCTTC. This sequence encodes CASSAARSYNEQFF.

The CDR3 coding sequence is TGTGCCAGCCCGCCGGCGGGAGGTTCCTACGAGCAGTACTTC. Residues: CASPPAGGSYEQYF. The chain combines TRBV6-5 with TRBJ2-7, with TRBD2 identical over 8 bases. From germline, CDR1 is MNHEY and CDR2 SVGAGI. The CDR3 runs 14 residues. Germline trimming cut 8 bases from V and 1 base from J; bases unmatched to any gene: 7.

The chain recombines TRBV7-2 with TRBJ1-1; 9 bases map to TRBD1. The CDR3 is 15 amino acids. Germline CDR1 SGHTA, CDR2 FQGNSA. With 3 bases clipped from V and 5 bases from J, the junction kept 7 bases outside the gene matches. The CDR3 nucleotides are TGTGCCAGCAGCTTCCTAGGGACAGGGAGGACTGAAGCTTTCTTT. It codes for CASSFLGTGRTEAFF.

The CDR3 protein is CASSLEGLDQPQHF. In DNA, the CDR3 is TGTGCCAGCAGCTTGGAGGGTCTGGACCAGCCCCAGCATTTT. The chain combines TRBV7-2 with TRBJ1-5, with D hard to call. The CDR3 consists of 14 residues. The V gene's germline CDR1 is SGHTA and CDR2 FQGNSA. The V end lost 3 bases, the J end lost 7 bases, and 13 bases lay between the germline ends.

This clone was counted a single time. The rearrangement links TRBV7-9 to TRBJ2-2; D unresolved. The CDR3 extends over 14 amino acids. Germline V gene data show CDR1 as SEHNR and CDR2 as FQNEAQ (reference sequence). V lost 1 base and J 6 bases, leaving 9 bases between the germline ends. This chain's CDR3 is CASSLVAGPGELFF. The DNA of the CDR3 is TGTGCCAGCAGCTTAGTCGCAGGTCCCGGGGAGCTGTTTTTT.

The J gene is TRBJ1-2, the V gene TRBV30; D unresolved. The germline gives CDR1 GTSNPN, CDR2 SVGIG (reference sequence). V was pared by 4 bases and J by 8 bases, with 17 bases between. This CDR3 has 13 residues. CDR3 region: CAWIGGPAGGYTF. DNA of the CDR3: TGTGCCTGGATCGGAGGTCCGGCGGGGGGCTACACCTTC.

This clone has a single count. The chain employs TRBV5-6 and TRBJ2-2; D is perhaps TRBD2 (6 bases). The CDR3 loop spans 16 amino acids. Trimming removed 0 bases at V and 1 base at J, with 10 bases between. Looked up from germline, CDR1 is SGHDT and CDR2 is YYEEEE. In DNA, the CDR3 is TGTGCCAGCAGCTTGGATGGGGGACTGAACACCGGGGAGCTGTTTTTT. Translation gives CASSLDGGLNTGELFF.

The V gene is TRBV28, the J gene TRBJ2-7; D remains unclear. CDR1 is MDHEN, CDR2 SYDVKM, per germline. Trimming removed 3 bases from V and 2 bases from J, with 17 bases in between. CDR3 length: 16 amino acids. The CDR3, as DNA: TGTGCCAGCAGTTTTAGTGAGAGATCTTTTGCCTACGAGCAGTACTTC. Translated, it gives CASSFSERSFAYEQYF. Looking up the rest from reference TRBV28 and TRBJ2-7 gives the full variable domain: DVKVTQSSRYLVKRTGEKVFLECVQDMDHENMFWYRQDPGLGLRLIYFSYDVKMKEKGDIPEGYSVSREKKERFSLILESASTNQTSMYLCASSFSERSFAYEQYFGPGTRLTVT.

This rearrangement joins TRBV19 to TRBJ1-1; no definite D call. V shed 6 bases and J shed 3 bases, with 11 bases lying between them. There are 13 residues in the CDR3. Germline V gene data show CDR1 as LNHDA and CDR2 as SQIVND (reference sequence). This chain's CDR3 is CASRKGGHTEAFF. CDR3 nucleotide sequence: TGTGCCAGTAGGAAAGGTGGGCACACTGAAGCTTTCTTT.

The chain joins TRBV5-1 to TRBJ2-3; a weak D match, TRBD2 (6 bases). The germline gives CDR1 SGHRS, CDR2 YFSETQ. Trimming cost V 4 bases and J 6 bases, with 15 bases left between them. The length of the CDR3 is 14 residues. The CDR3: CASSIGTYGDTQYF. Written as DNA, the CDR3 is TGCGCCAGCAGCATAGGGACTTACGGGGATACGCAGTATTTT.

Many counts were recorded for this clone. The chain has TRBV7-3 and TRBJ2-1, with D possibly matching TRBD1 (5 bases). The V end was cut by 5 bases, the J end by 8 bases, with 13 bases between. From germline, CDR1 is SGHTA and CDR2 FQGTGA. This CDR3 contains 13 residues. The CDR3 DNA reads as TGTGCCAGCAGCCGACGCGACAGCTATGAGCAGTTCTTC. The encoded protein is CASSRRDSYEQFF.

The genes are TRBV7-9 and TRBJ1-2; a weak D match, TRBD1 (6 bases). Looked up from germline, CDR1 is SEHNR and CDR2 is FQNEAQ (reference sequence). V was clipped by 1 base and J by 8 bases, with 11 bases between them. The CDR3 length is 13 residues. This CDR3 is CASSLGPDRGYTF. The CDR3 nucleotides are TGTGCCAGCAGCTTAGGCCCCGACAGGGGCTACACCTTC.

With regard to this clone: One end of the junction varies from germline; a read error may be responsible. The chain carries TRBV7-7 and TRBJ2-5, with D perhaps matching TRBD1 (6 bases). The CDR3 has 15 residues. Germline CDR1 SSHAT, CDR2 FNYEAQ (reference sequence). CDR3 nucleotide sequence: TGTGCTAGCAGCTTAGTGGGGGCTAGAGAGGAGACCCAGTACTTC. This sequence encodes CASSLVGAREETQYF.